This record covers a single T cell receptor (beta chain). Source study methods: The authors estimated nucleated cell counts from reference gene primer amplification. The assay was immunoSEQ multiplex PCR, and TCRdb's table has in-frame clones only and misses some. The V and J calls and the clone size are those of that table, but D and trimming were determined from the DNA. The sample has a few hundred thousand clones, around 85% seen once. This specimen comes from a study of blood T cell repertoires in COVID-19. This CDR3 has 13 amino acids. Germline assignment: CDR1 MNHNS and CDR2 SASEGT. V lost 5 bases and J 1 base, leaving 6 bases between the germline ends.

Sequenced: PBMCs or T cells enriched from blood (not recorded which). The receptor's source is a woman in her 50s who had recovered from COVID-19. The chain carries TRBV6-1 and TRBJ2-1; D remains ambiguous. The CDR3: CASSQESYNEQFF. The CDR3 DNA is TGTGCCAGCAGTCAGGAATCCTACAATGAGCAGTTCTTC.